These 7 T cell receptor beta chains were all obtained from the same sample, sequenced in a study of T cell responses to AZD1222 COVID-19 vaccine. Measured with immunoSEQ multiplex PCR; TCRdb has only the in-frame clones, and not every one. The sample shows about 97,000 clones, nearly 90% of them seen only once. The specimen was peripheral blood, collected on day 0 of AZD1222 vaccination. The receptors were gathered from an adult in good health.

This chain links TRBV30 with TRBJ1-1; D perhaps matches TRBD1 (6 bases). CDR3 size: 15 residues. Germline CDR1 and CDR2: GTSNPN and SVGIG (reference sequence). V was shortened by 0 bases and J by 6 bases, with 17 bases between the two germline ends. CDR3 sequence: CAWSVGVLGAAEAFF. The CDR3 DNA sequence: TGTGCCTGGAGTGTGGGAGTTCTGGGGGCCGCTGAAGCTTTCTTT.

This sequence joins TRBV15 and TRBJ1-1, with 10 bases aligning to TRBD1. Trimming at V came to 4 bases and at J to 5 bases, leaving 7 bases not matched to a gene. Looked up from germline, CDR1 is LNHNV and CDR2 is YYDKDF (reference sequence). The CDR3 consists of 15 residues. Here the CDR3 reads CATSTRTGGWTEAFF. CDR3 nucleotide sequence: TGTGCCACCAGCACTAGGACAGGGGGTTGGACTGAAGCTTTCTTT.

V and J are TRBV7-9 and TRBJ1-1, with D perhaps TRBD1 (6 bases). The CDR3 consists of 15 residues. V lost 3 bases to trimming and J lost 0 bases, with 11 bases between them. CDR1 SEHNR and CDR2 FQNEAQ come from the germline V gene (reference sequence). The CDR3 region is CASSFAGTLNTEAFF. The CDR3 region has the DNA TGTGCCAGCAGCTTCGCCGGGACATTGAACACTGAAGCTTTCTTT.

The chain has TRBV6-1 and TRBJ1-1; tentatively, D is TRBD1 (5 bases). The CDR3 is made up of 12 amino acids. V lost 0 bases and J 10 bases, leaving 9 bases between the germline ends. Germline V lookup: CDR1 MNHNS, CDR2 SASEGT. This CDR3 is CASSEAGGGAFF. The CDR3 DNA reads TGTGCCAGCAGTGAAGCGGGTGGGGGAGCTTTCTTT.

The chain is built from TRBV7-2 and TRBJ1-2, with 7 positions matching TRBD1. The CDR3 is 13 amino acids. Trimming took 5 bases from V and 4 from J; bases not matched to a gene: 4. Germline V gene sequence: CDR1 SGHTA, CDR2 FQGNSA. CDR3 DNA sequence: TGTGCCAGCAGCCGACAGGGTAGCTATGGCTACACCTTC. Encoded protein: CASSRQGSYGYTF.

CDR3: CASSLGEPPNEQYF. CDR3 coding DNA: TGTGCCAGCAGCTTAGGGGAACCACCCAACGAGCAGTACTTC. The V and J genes are TRBV7-2 and TRBJ2-7, with D unclear. The CDR3 length is 14 residues. With 1 base removed from V and 5 bases from J, the gap between germline ends came to 12 bases. Germline V CDR1 and CDR2: SGHTA, FQGNSA.

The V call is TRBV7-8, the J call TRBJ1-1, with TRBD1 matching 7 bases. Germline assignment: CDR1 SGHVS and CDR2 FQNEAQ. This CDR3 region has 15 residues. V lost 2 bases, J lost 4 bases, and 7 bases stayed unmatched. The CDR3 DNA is TGTGCCAGCAGCTTAAGGGAGGGGGCGGGCACTGAAGCTTTCTTT. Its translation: CASSLREGAGTEAFF. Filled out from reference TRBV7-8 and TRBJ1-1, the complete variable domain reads GAGVSQSPRYKVAKRGQDVALRCDPISGHVSLFWYQQALGQGPEFLTYFQNEAQLDKSGLPSDRFFAERPEGSVSTLKIQRTQQEDSAVYLCASSLREGAGTEAFFGQGTRLTVV.